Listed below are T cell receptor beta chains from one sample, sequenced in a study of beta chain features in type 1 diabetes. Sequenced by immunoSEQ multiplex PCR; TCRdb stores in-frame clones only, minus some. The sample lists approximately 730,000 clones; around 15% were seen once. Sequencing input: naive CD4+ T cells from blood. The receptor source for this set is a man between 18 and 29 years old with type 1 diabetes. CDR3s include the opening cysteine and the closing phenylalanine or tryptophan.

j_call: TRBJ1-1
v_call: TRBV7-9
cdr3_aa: CASSLQGSEAFF

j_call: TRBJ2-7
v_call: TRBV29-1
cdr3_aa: CSVEQGQGVGDYEQYF

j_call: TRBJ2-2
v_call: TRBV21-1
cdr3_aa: CASSPLWGFTGELFF

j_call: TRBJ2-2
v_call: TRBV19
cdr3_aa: CASSRIETGELFF

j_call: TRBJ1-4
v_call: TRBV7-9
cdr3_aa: CASSSGQGETNEKLFF

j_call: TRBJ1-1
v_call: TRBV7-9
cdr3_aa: CASSARDRSGGAEAFF

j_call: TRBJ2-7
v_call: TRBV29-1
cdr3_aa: CSVGAGEYEQYF

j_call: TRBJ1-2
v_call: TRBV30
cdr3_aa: CAWSVSRLYGYTF

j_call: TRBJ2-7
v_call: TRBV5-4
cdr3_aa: CASSVGGGTYEQYF

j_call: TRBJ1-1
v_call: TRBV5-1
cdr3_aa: CASSAIGDTEAFF

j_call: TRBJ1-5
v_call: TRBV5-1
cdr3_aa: CASSEGQHNQPQHF

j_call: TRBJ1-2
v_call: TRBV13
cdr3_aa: CASSLEGGYGYTF

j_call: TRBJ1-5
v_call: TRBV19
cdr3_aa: CASSTEPRAYQPQHF

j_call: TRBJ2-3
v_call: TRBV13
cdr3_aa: CASSADFLGRGRNTQYF